This T cell receptor (beta chain) was sequenced for a study of STAT3 mutations in large granular lymphocyte leukemia. The study's findings and limits: In T-cell large granular lymphocyte leukemia, about half of patients showed multiple immunodominant subclonotypes. Some patients had dominant TCR clones larger than their STAT3 mutant burden.

Each sample's TCRbeta library yielded on average around 41,000 productive templates. Libraries were prepared by immunoSEQ multiplex PCR; TCRdb keeps only in-frame clonotypes and omits some of them. The sample carries 35,000 to 40,000 clones, 88% recorded once. The germline V gene encodes CDR1 SGHVS and CDR2 FQNEAQ. The CDR3 is 17 residues long. Trimming removed 5 bases from V and 3 bases from J; junction bases left unmatched: 13. This clone was picked up a small number of times. Antigen unknown. Sequencing was carried out using PBMCs. The chain uses TRBV7-8 and TRBJ1-1; 9 nucleotides agree with TRBD1. The sequence came from a human donor with T large granular lymphocyte leukemia. Some clones in this sample may be carry-over from other donors' samples. CDR3 bases: TGTGCCAGCAGCACAATGAGACAGGGGGAGTTAGACACTGAAGCTTTCTTT. It translates to CASSTMRQGELDTEAFF.